This T cell receptor (beta chain) was recovered during a study of blood T cells in healthy people across ages. For the study at large: T cells yielded about one barcoded beta molecule per two cells through template switching.

Through a sample-barcoded 5' primer and a J-beta primer mix, a second PCR was run for roughly 6 to 12 cycles. TCRdb processed the 5' RACE reads anew with MiXCR; each CDR3 protein has one entry. The sample has 1 million or so distinct CDR3 sequences, roughly 45% seen once; the top ten hold under 20%. Every donor contributed around 10 milliliters of peripheral blood by blood draw. V trimming: 2 bases; J trimming: 6 bases; junction bases outside the gene matches: 9. The CDR3 has 15 residues. CDR1 and CDR2 (germline): SGHTA, FQGNSA. This chain joins TRBV7-2 and TRBJ2-7; 8 nucleotides agree with TRBD1. This TCR was sampled from a woman in her sixties in good health. The sequenced sample consisted of blood. The CDR3 loop reads CASSLSGQGSGEQYF. The CDR3 region has the DNA TGTGCCAGCAGCTTAAGTGGACAGGGTAGCGGCGAGCAGTACTTC.